This T cell receptor beta chain derives from a study of immune heterogeneity within non-small cell lung tumors. It was with 32 V and 13 J primers that multiplex PCR amplified TCR beta CDR3. TCRdb analysed the multiplex PCR reads with MiXCR anew, one entry per CDR3 protein. The sample holds about 4,800 distinct CDR3 sequences; around 33% are singletons and the top ten take 20% to 25%. This clonotype was counted between two and nine times. TCRs were amplified from roughly 540 ng gDNA of bulk tumor per sample. Several widely spaced biopsies per primary tumor were taken during surgery. With untreated, newly diagnosed non-small cell lung cancer, the patients went on to undergo curative surgery. The CDR3 extends over 15 amino acids. The ends lost 2 bases at V and 5 bases at J; junction bases unmatched: 5. Germline-derived CDR1 and CDR2 are KGHDR and SFDVKD.

Material: lung tumor tissue. V gene TRBV24-1 combines with J gene TRBJ2-5; 9 nucleotides line up with TRBD2. The clonotype was recovered from a woman between 45 and 65 years old with non-small cell lung cancer. CDR3 loop: CATSDSWTSVETQYF. The CDR3 DNA reads TGTGCCACCAGTGATTCCTGGACTAGCGTTGAGACCCAGTACTTC.